The 20 T cell receptor beta chains reported below all come from one sample, sequenced in a study of OX40 agonist ivuxolimab in advanced cancers. Libraries were prepared by immunoSEQ multiplex PCR; TCRdb keeps only in-frame clonotypes and omits some of them. Here the sample spans tens of thousands of clones, more than 85% being singletons. The sequences come from CD4+ or CD8+ T cells sorted from blood, collected in a trial of the OX40 agonist ivuxolimab. The receptors come from an adult with an advanced solid tumor such as melanoma, head and neck, liver or kidney cancer.

The rearrangement joins TRBV4-1 to TRBJ2-7; 11 positions agree with TRBD1. Germline V gene data show CDR1 as MGHRA and CDR2 as YSYEKL. V lost 2 bases and J lost 2; bases outside the gene matches: 2. This CDR3 comprises 15 residues. The CDR3 sequence is CASSQRDRGAYEQYF. The CDR3 DNA reads as TGCGCCAGCAGCCAACGGGACAGGGGGGCCTACGAGCAGTACTTC.

CDR3 residues: CASSESEGFIHF. CDR3 nucleotide sequence: TGTGCCAGCAGTGAATCGGAGGGATTCATCCACTTT. V gene TRBV25-1 combines with J gene TRBJ1-6; D is ambiguous. V lost 1 base to trimming and J lost 17 bases, with 12 bases between them. Germline values: CDR1 MGHDK, CDR2 SYGVNS. CDR3 size: 12 residues.

This chain links TRBV6-5 with TRBJ1-1, with 7 nucleotides matching TRBD1. The germline V gene encodes CDR1 MNHEY and CDR2 SVGAGI. There are 15 residues in the CDR3. V dropped 2 bases and J dropped 3; count of bases not matched to a gene: 6. Written as DNA, the CDR3 is TGTGCCAGCAGTTACGCCTCAACAGGGGACACTGAAGCTTTCTTT. Translation gives CASSYASTGDTEAFF.

The J gene is TRBJ1-6, the V gene TRBV10-1, with a tentative D call TRBD1 (6 bases). The CDR3 is 13 amino acids. In germline, CDR1 is WNHNN, CDR2 SYGVQD (reference sequence). The DNA of the CDR3 is TGCGCAGTTAGGACAGCAAAGGATTCACCCCTCCACTTT. Translation gives CAVRTAKDSPLHF.

The gene calls are TRBV29-1 and TRBJ2-7, with D perhaps TRBD1 (5 bases). Germline V lookup: CDR1 SQVTM, CDR2 ANQGSEA. V was cut by 1 base and J by 3 bases, with 7 bases left in between. The CDR3 spans 12 residues. CDR3 loop: CSVEVQGYEQYF. The CDR3 DNA is TGCAGCGTTGAAGTGCAGGGCTACGAGCAGTACTTC.

J is TRBJ2-7 and V is TRBV5-1; 8 bases are shared with TRBD2. V lost 4 bases, J lost 2 bases, and 11 bases stayed unmatched. Germline CDR1 SGHRS, CDR2 YFSETQ. This CDR3 is 16 amino acids long. CDR3 sequence reads: CASSPTGGGNPYEQYF. The CDR3 nucleotides are TGCGCCAGCAGCCCCACTGGCGGGGGGAACCCCTACGAGCAGTACTTC.

This rearrangement joins TRBV5-8 to TRBJ2-5; either TRBD1 or TRBD2 may supply D (5 bases each). V was cut by 5 bases and J by 3 bases, with 11 bases left in between. CDR1 is SGHTS, CDR2 YDEGEE, per germline. This CDR3 has 13 residues. The CDR3 DNA sequence: TGTGCCAGCAGGTCCGGGACGGAAGAGACCCAGTACTTC. Translated, it gives CASRSGTEETQYF.

The rearrangement links TRBV19 to TRBJ1-2, with TRBD1 as a possible D gene (6 bases). Trimming took 8 bases from V and 5 from J, leaving 15 bases between them. The CDR3 runs to 13 residues. Per the germline V gene, CDR1 is LNHDA and CDR2 is SQIVND (reference sequence). CDR3 sequence (DNA): TGTGCCAGTGGGGACATGGAAGAGTATGGCTACACCTTC. Protein sequence: CASGDMEEYGYTF.

V usage is TRBV27 and J usage is TRBJ1-2; D may be TRBD1 (5 bases). The V end lost 9 bases, the J end lost 7 bases, and 18 bases lay between the germline ends. This CDR3 region has 13 residues. Germline V gene lookup returns CDR1 MNHEY and CDR2 SMNVEV (reference sequence). The chain's CDR3 is CASATGQLLGYTF. The CDR3 nucleotides are TGTGCCAGTGCAACGGGGCAGTTACTTGGCTACACCTTC.

As DNA, the CDR3 is TGTGCCTGGAGTGGGGGACGGGGGGACACCATATATTTT. Translated, it gives CAWSGGRGDTIYF. The chain couples TRBV30 to TRBJ1-3, with a weak D call TRBD1 (5 bases). Trimming shortened V by 1 base and J by 8 bases, and 12 bases separated the two germline ends. CDR3 length: 13 amino acids. Germline V gene lookup returns CDR1 GTSNPN and CDR2 SVGIG (reference sequence).

This chain uses TRBV19 with TRBJ2-7, with 7 bases lining up with TRBD1. There are 16 residues in the CDR3. From germline, CDR1 is LNHDA and CDR2 SQIVND (reference sequence). With V trimmed by 10 bases and J by 0 bases, 15 bases remained unmatched. DNA of the CDR3: TGTGCCACCACTGCCGGGACAGATTCTTCCTCCTACGAGCAGTACTTC. It yields the protein CATTAGTDSSSYEQYF.

This clone appeared once. The rearrangement joins TRBV20-1 to TRBJ2-7; D may correspond to TRBD1 or TRBD2 (5 bases each). The CDR3 is 11 residues long. Germline CDR1 reads DFQATT; CDR2 reads SNEGSKA (reference sequence). V gave up 7 bases and J gave up 4 bases, with 11 bases separating them. CDR3 nucleotides: TGCAGTGTTATGAGGGGTTACGAGCAGTACTTC. It specifies CSVMRGYEQYF.

This chain connects TRBV7-6 to TRBJ2-6; tentative D call: TRBD1 (6 bases). V gave up 6 bases and J gave up 2 bases, with 14 bases separating them. CDR1 is SGHVS and CDR2 is FNYEAQ in the germline V gene. This CDR3 has 16 residues. The CDR3 DNA sequence: TGTGCCAGCAGTCCAGGGGTTGTCCCTGGGGCCAACGTCCTGACTTTC. Amino acid sequence: CASSPGVVPGANVLTF.

CDR3 sequence (DNA): TGTGCCACGCTTAGCGGGAGCTCCTACGAGCAGTACTTC. Encoded protein: CATLSGSSYEQYF. This sequence joins TRBV10-3 and TRBJ2-7, with 9 bases matching TRBD2. CDR1 ENHRY and CDR2 SYGVKD come from the germline V gene. The CDR3 runs to 13 residues. The V and J ends lost 10 bases and 0 bases, in that order; junction bases with no gene match: 4.

The chain is built from TRBV6-1 and TRBJ1-5; D perhaps matches TRBD1 (6 bases). Trimming removed 7 bases from V and 0 bases from J, with 10 bases in between. From germline, CDR1 is MNHNS and CDR2 SASEGT. This CDR3 is 14 amino acids long. This CDR3 is CASTAGDSNQPQHF. DNA for the CDR3: TGTGCCAGCACCGCAGGGGATAGCAATCAGCCCCAGCATTTT.

The chain carries TRBV5-1 and TRBJ2-2; D not certain. Germline V lookup: CDR1 SGHRS, CDR2 YFSETQ. V was trimmed by 4 bases and J by 5 bases, leaving 6 bases between them. The length of the CDR3 is 12 residues. DNA of the CDR3: TGCGCCAGCAGCACTACAACCGGGGAGCTGTTTTTT. It codes for CASSTTTGELFF.

The chain recombines TRBV7-2 with TRBJ2-5, with D perhaps matching TRBD1 or TRBD2 (6 bases each). The CDR3 covers 15 residues. V lost 3 bases, J lost 1 base, and 12 bases lay in between. Germline CDR1 SGHTA, CDR2 FQGNSA. The CDR3: CASSFPGGGQETQYF. Written as DNA, the CDR3 is TGTGCCAGCAGCTTCCCTGGAGGGGGCCAAGAGACCCAGTACTTC.

This rearrangement joins TRBV5-6 to TRBJ2-7; D is uncertain. V lost 4 bases and J lost 0, with 11 bases in between. The germline V gene encodes CDR1 SGHDT and CDR2 YYEEEE. This CDR3 contains 14 residues. CDR3 in amino acids: CASSPGWGSYEQYF. In nucleotides, the CDR3 is TGTGCCAGCAGCCCCGGATGGGGCTCCTACGAGCAGTACTTC.

CDR3 sequence: CASSQSGTGALWGETQYF. In DNA, the CDR3 is TGCGCCAGCAGCCAATCAGGGACAGGGGCCCTTTGGGGAGAGACCCAGTACTTC. The genes are TRBV4-1 and TRBJ2-5, with 10 bases fitting TRBD1. This CDR3 contains 18 residues. CDR1 is MGHRA and CDR2 is YSYEKL in the germline V gene. The V gene end was trimmed by 2 bases and the J gene end by 4 bases; junction bases not matched to a gene: 13.

The sample holds a few counts of this clone. This chain links TRBV6-1 with TRBJ2-1; D is possibly TRBD1 (6 bases). Germline V gene data show CDR1 as MNHNS and CDR2 as SASEGT. There are 14 residues in the CDR3. Trimming pared 1 base from V and 2 bases from J, leaving 6 bases between. CDR3 DNA: TGTGCCAGCAGTGAAGGGGACACCTACAATGAGCAGTTCTTC. Protein: CASSEGDTYNEQFF.